The 25 T cell receptor beta chains below were found in one sample sequenced in a study of cytomegalovirus exposure and HLA in healthy donors. Generated by immunoSEQ multiplex PCR, the TCRdb table keeps only in-frame clones and is missing some. There are about 220,000 clones in the sample; just over 85% occur only once, and just under 3% lies in the top ten. Sequenced material: PBMCs. These receptors came from a woman between 18 and 29 years old in good health and CMV-seronegative.

The chain uses TRBV28 and TRBJ2-7; TRBD2 agrees at 9 bases. Trimming cost V 0 bases and J 4 bases; bases outside gene matches: 7. Germline V CDR1 and CDR2: MDHEN, SYDVKM. The CDR3 runs 16 residues. The CDR3 reads CASSLWTSSGTYEQYF. The CDR3 DNA reads TGTGCCAGCAGTTTATGGACTTCTAGCGGGACTTACGAGCAGTACTTC.

As concerns this clone: The same CDR3 is also encoded by other DNA sequences in this sample. This chain uses TRBV28 with TRBJ1-1, with D possibly matching TRBD1 (5 bases). CDR1 MDHEN and CDR2 SYDVKM come from the germline V gene. This CDR3 is built from 12 residues. Trimming shortened V by 2 bases and J by 4 bases, and 5 bases separated the two germline ends. The CDR3 protein is CASSLRGTEAFF. The CDR3 DNA sequence: TGTGCCAGCAGTTTAAGGGGCACTGAAGCTTTCTTT.

V gene TRBV7-2 combines with J gene TRBJ2-7; the D gene is possibly TRBD1 (6 bases). The V end was cut by 1 base, the J end by 0 bases, with 13 bases between. Per the germline V gene, CDR1 is SGHTA and CDR2 is FQGNSA. The CDR3 has 16 residues. In DNA form, the CDR3 reads TGTGCCAGCAGCTTAGTGGGGGCCCCGAGCTCCTACGAGCAGTACTTC. This translates into CASSLVGAPSSYEQYF.

On this clone: The same CDR3 also results from other DNA sequences found in this sample. The V gene is TRBV6-5, the J gene TRBJ2-5; TRBD2 is a possible D gene (5 bases). Germline CDR1 is MNHEY and CDR2 is SVGAGI. CDR3 size: 11 residues. Deletions cut 6 bases from V and 5 bases from J, with 7 bases between. The CDR3 sequence: CASRRGETQYF. Written as DNA, the CDR3 is TGTGCCAGCAGGCGAGGGGAGACCCAGTACTTC.

Details on this clone: A read error may account for a junction end that differs from germline. The chain combines TRBV7-7 with TRBJ2-5; no clear D gene. Per the germline V gene, CDR1 is SSHAT and CDR2 is FNYEAQ (reference sequence). The CDR3 has 12 amino acids. In DNA form, the CDR3 reads TGTGCTAGCAGCTTAGCTGGCGAGACCCAGTACTTC. This sequence encodes CASSLAGETQYF.

This rearrangement joins TRBV12-5 to TRBJ1-5; tentatively, D is TRBD1 (5 bases). The CDR3 runs to 15 residues. Germline V gene data show CDR1 as LGHNT and CDR2 as FRNRAP. V shed 2 bases and J shed 6 bases, with 14 bases lying between them. The DNA of the CDR3 is TGTGCTAGTGGTTTGCCCAGGGAAGGATCTCAGCCCCAGCATTTT. This sequence encodes CASGLPREGSQPQHF.

CDR3 amino acids: CASSTGANYNEQFF. CDR3 DNA: TGCGCCAGCAGCACAGGGGCAAATTACAATGAGCAGTTCTTC. The genes are TRBV5-1 and TRBJ2-1; 7 bases are a match to TRBD1. The V segment lost 4 bases and the J segment 4 bases; nucleotides outside the gene matches: 5. The germline gives CDR1 SGHRS, CDR2 YFSETQ. The CDR3 has 14 residues.

This chain connects TRBV28 to TRBJ1-1; perhaps TRBD1 as D (6 bases). The V end was cut by 7 bases, the J end by 0 bases, with 21 bases between. The length of the CDR3 is 17 residues. Germline V gene lookup returns CDR1 MDHEN and CDR2 SYDVKM. Written as DNA, the CDR3 is TGTGCCAGCACCAGAGGACGGACAGACACGATGAACACTGAAGCTTTCTTT. As protein: CASTRGRTDTMNTEAFF.

The chain carries TRBV19 and TRBJ1-3; TRBD1 might be the D (5 bases). CDR1 and CDR2 from the germline V gene are LNHDA and SQIVND (reference sequence). The CDR3 totals 14 residues. Trimming pared 3 bases from V and 3 bases from J, leaving 9 bases between. CDR3 in DNA: TGTGCCAGTAGTATGGAGGGGCTTGGAAACACCATATATTTT. Translated, it gives CASSMEGLGNTIYF.

The genes are TRBV7-9 and TRBJ2-1; D unclear. Germline-derived CDR1 and CDR2 are SEHNR and FQNEAQ (reference sequence). This CDR3 is 12 amino acids long. Trimming cost V 2 bases and J 10 bases, with 9 bases left between them. For the CDR3, the DNA is TGTGCCAGCAGCTTACGCTTCGGGGAGCAGTTCTTC. It yields the protein CASSLRFGEQFF.

The rearrangement uses TRBV30 and TRBJ1-3, with D perhaps TRBD1 (5 bases). Trimming took off 5 bases at V and 5 bases at J, with 7 bases between the two ends. The germline gives CDR1 GTSNPN, CDR2 SVGIG (reference sequence). The CDR3 runs 11 residues. The CDR3 DNA follows: TGTGCCTGGGGACATCGAAACACCATATATTTT. This translates into CAWGHRNTIYF. The full variable domain, with the rest looked up from reference TRBV30 and TRBJ1-3, is SQTIHQWPATLVQPVGSPLSLECTVEGTSNPNLYWYRQAAGRGLQLLFYSVGIGQISSEVPQNLSASRPQDRQFILSSKKLLLSDSGFYLCAWGHRNTIYFGEGSWLTVV.

The V call is TRBV4-3, the J call TRBJ2-3; D unresolved. Germline V gene data show CDR1 as LGHNA and CDR2 as YSLEER. The CDR3 is made up of 15 amino acids. V shed 1 base and J shed 2 bases, with 10 bases lying between them. CDR3 protein: CASSQGPGTTDTQYF. CDR3 DNA sequence: TGCGCCAGCAGCCAAGGGCCAGGTACCACAGATACGCAGTATTTT.

This clone was detected only once. This chain connects TRBV4-1 to TRBJ2-5; no definite D call. The V gene's germline CDR1 is MGHRA and CDR2 YSYEKL. The CDR3 has 16 amino acids. Trimming cost V 0 bases and J 2 bases, with 13 bases left between them. The CDR3 DNA reads TGCGCCAGCAGCCAAGACGCGATCCCGAGGCAAGAGACCCAGTACTTC. Translation: CASSQDAIPRQETQYF.

The rearrangement uses TRBV19 and TRBJ2-7; 7 nucleotides match TRBD1. The V gene end was trimmed by 6 bases and the J gene end by 3 bases; junction bases not matched to a gene: 11. Germline-derived CDR1 and CDR2 are LNHDA and SQIVND (reference sequence). The length of the CDR3 is 15 residues. CDR3 protein: CASSPDWQGDYEQYF. The CDR3 region has the DNA TGTGCCAGTAGCCCTGATTGGCAGGGGGACTACGAGCAGTACTTC.

The chain is built from TRBV6-5 and TRBJ1-2; maybe TRBD1 (5 bases). CDR3 size: 13 residues. The V end was cut by 5 bases, the J end by 4 bases, with 11 bases between. Germline CDR1 and CDR2: MNHEY and SVGAGI. The CDR3 DNA sequence: TGTGCCAGCAGTGAACCAGGGCCCTATGGCTACACCTTC. Amino acid sequence: CASSEPGPYGYTF.

CDR3 sequence (DNA): TGTGCCAGCAGAAGACAGAATAGCAATCAGCCCCAGCATTTT. The encoded protein is CASRRQNSNQPQHF. The V gene is TRBV2, the J gene TRBJ1-5; D is possibly TRBD1 (5 bases). Trimming cost V 6 bases and J 0 bases, with 9 bases left between them. This CDR3 has 14 amino acids. CDR1 and CDR2 (germline): SNHLY, FYNNEI.

DNA for the CDR3: TGTGCCATCGGGCAACTGACAGGGAGGCGAAATGAGCAGTTCTTC. Its translation is CAIGQLTGRRNEQFF. The rearrangement links TRBV10-3 to TRBJ2-1; possibly TRBD1 for D (7 bases). V was pared by 8 bases and J by 7 bases, with 21 bases between. This CDR3 is built from 15 residues. Germline CDR1 ENHRY, CDR2 SYGVKD.

Notes on this clone: Additional DNA sequences in this sample encode the identical CDR3. The chain employs TRBV28 and TRBJ2-7, with a possible D match to TRBD1 (6 bases). In germline, CDR1 is MDHEN, CDR2 SYDVKM. Trimming pared 5 bases from V and 6 bases from J, leaving 8 bases between. The CDR3 covers 11 residues. The CDR3 DNA sequence: TGTGCCAGCAGTCCCAGGGGCGAGCAGTACTTC. Its translation: CASSPRGEQYF.

As regards this clone: At one end, the junction sequence differs from germline, possibly due to a read error. The chain recombines TRBV27 with TRBJ2-7; D might be TRBD2 (5 bases). Looked up from germline, CDR1 is MNHEY and CDR2 is SMNVEV (reference sequence). This CDR3 contains 14 residues. CDR3 residues: CASSSELGSYELYF. The CDR3 nucleotides are TGTGCCAGCAGTTCAGAACTAGGGTCCTACGAGCTGTACTTC.

The V and J genes are TRBV28 and TRBJ1-5; 12 bases fit TRBD1. CDR1 MDHEN and CDR2 SYDVKM come from the germline V gene. The V segment lost 10 bases and the J segment 3 bases; nucleotides outside the gene matches: 4. The CDR3 runs to 14 residues. In DNA form, the CDR3 reads TGTGCCACCGGGACAGGGGGCGTCAATCAGCCCCAGCATTTT. Residues: CATGTGGVNQPQHF.

The rearrangement links TRBV7-2 to TRBJ1-3, with 9 bases that match TRBD1. Germline V CDR1 and CDR2: SGHTA, FQGNSA. V shed 5 bases, J shed 4 bases, and the junction held 6 bases outside the gene matches. This CDR3 spans 15 amino acids. The DNA for the CDR3 is TGTGCCAGCAGCCTGGGGACAGGGTGGGGAAACACCATATATTTT. It encodes CASSLGTGWGNTIYF. Variable domain in full (rest from reference TRBV7-2 and TRBJ1-3): GAGVSQSPSNKVTEKGKDVELRCDPISGHTALYWYRQSLGQGLEFLIYFQGNSAPDKSGLPSDRFSAERTGGSVSTLTIQRTQQEDSAVYLCASSLGTGWGNTIYFGEGSWLTVV.

This clone appeared once. The chain recombines TRBV28 with TRBJ2-7; the match to TRBD2 covers 9 bases. The CDR3 has 15 residues. V lost 2 bases and J lost 2; bases outside the gene matches: 4. CDR1 is MDHEN and CDR2 is SYDVKM in the germline V gene. The CDR3 spells CASSLPGTSPYEQYF. CDR3 nucleotides: TGTGCCAGCAGTTTACCCGGGACTAGCCCCTACGAGCAGTACTTC.

This chain connects TRBV15 to TRBJ2-1, with D possibly being TRBD1 (6 bases). CDR1 is LNHNV, CDR2 YYDKDF, per germline (reference sequence). V lost 6 bases, J lost 0 bases, and 12 bases lay in between. The CDR3 sequence is 15 residues long. The CDR3 spells CATSQGTRSYNEQFF. CDR3 bases: TGTGCCACCAGTCAAGGGACACGCTCCTACAATGAGCAGTTCTTC.

The chain uses TRBV7-2 and TRBJ1-5; 7 bases fit TRBD1. With 5 bases clipped from V and 5 bases from J, the junction kept 6 bases outside the gene matches. The CDR3 covers 14 residues. CDR1 is SGHTA, CDR2 FQGNSA, per germline. Here the CDR3 reads CASSIKTGDQPQHF. CDR3 nucleotides: TGTGCCAGCAGCATAAAAACAGGGGATCAGCCCCAGCATTTT. Supplemented by reference TRBV7-2 and TRBJ1-5, the full variable domain reads GAGVSQSPSNKVTEKGKDVELRCDPISGHTALYWYRQSLGQGLEFLIYFQGNSAPDKSGLPSDRFSAERTGGSVSTLTIQRTQQEDSAVYLCASSIKTGDQPQHFGDGTRLSIL.

The rearrangement joins TRBV28 to TRBJ1-5, with a weak D call TRBD1 (5 bases). Looked up from germline, CDR1 is MDHEN and CDR2 is SYDVKM. V was clipped by 3 bases and J by 0 bases, with 9 bases between them. The CDR3 is 15 residues long. The CDR3: CASSLTGDSNQPQHF. The CDR3 nucleotides are TGTGCCAGCAGTTTGACGGGGGATAGCAATCAGCCCCAGCATTTT.